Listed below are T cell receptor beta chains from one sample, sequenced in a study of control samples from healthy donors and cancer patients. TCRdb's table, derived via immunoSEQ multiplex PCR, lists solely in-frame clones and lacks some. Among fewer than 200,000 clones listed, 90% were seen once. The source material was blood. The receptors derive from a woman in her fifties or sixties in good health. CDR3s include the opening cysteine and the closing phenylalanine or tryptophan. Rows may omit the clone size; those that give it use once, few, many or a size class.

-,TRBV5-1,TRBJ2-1,CASSLDLAGAANEQFF
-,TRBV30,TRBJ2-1,CAWRVSSYNEQFF
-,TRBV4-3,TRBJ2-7,CASSPGARSLDEQYF
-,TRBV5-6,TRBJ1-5,CASSFTGGVNQPQHF
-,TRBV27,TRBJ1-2,CASSFNPSGNYGYTF
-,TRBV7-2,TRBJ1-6,CASNPGAGGNSPLHF
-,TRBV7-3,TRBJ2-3,CASSFLEREATDTQYF
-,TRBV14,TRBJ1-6,CASSLKGRAYNSPLHF
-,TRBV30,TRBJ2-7,CAPRTCSYEQYF
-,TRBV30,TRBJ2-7,CAWSGGAYEQYF
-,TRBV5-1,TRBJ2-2,CASSPGQGAGELFF
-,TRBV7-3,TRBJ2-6,CASSRTAGANVLTF
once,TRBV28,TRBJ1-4,CASRGPGYVEKLFF
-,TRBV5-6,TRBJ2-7,CASSLANFYEQYF
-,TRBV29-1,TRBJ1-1,CSVALQVANTEAFF
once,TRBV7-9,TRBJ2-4,CASSSDRGRAAKNIQYF
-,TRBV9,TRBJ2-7,CASSPRTSGPYEQYF
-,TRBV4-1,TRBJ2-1,CASSQDQTSGGAWEQFF
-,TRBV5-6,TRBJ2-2,CASSLVAGGRTGELFF
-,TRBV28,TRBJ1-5,CASSSHLGGNQPQHF
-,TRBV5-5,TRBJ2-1,CASSLWLAGGNEQFF
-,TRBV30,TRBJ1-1,CAWKRDRVNTEAFF
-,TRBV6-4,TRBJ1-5,CASSQELNQPQHF
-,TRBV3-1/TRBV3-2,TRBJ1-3,CASSQSGNTIYF
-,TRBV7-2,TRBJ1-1,CASSLISNPLHEAFF
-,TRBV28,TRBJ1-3,CASSGLGHSFSGNTIYF
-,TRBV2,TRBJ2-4,CASNSAGGEAKNIQYF
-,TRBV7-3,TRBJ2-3,CASSPAGTNTDTQYF
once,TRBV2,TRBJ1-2,CASRVPGETYGYTF
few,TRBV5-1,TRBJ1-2,CASSLATDYYGYTF
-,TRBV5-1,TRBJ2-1,CASSSDQVQFF
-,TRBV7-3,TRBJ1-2,CASSQYPGQGALDGYTF
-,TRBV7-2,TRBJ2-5,CASSASRETQYF
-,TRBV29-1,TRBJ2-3,CSVEKGADTQYF
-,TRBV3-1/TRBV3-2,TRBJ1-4,CASSQVVLRTNEKLFF
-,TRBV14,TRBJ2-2,CASSQEGAETGELFF
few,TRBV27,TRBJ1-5,CASSLNGLSNQPQHF
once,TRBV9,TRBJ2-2,CASSVEFTGELFF
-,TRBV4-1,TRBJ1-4,CASSPGKGLEKLFF
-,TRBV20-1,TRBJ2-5,CSASRIETQYF
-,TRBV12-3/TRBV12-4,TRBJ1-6,CASSSDRSSPLHF
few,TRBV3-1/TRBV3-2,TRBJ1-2,CASSQGSGGWRDYGYTF
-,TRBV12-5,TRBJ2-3,CASAWGADTQYF
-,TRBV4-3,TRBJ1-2,CASSQESRAGGYTF
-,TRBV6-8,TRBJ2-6,CASTPIALISGANVLTF
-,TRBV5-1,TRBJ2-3,CASSARTISGQRTDTQYF
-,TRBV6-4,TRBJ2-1,CASSPLDRELNEQFF
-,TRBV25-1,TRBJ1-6,CASSFESPLHF
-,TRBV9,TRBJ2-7,CASSGAAKGQVWEQYF
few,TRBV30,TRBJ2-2,CAGGGDYLHTGELFF
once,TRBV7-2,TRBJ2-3,CASSFVRLDTQYF
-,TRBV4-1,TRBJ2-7,CASSQGYRGLYEQYF
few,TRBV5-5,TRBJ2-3,CASSFPSGVDTDTQYF
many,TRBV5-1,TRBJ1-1,CASSADSDTEAFF